This T cell receptor (beta chain) stems from a study of tumor-infiltrating lymphocytes in localized non-small cell lung cancer. Background on the study: Several tumor histologies, both smoking statuses, and some post-neoadjuvant chemotherapy samples were included. From each patient, both tumor and uninvolved lung, non-adjacent to tumor, were sampled. Whole-study results and caveats: T-cell fraction did not differ between immunotypes IM1 and IM2.

Profiling relied on immunoSEQ multiplex PCR, and the TCRdb table lists in-frame clones only, not all of them. The repertoire holds some 9,300 clones, with about 77% as singletons. The germline CDR1 and CDR2 sequences are SGHDN and FVKESK. V lost 4 bases and J 5 bases, leaving 21 bases between the germline ends. This CDR3 is built from 16 residues. Worth noting for this clone: Its target is not known.

The sequence was collected from a human donor with non-small cell lung cancer. Sequencing used uninvolved lung tissue not adjacent to the tumor. The rearrangement links TRBV14 to TRBJ2-7; a possible D gene is TRBD2 (5 bases). The chain's CDR3 is CASSRGGLRFSHEQYF. CDR3 DNA sequence: TGTGCCAGCAGCCGGGGTGGACTCCGATTTTCCCACGAGCAGTACTTC.